The next 14 T cell receptor beta chains were all read from a single sample in a study of shared clonotypes between healthy human individuals. TCRdb keeps only in-frame clones here, not all; method: immunoSEQ multiplex PCR. The table has approximately 1,000,000 clones, around 82% seen once. Material for sequencing was memory CD4+ T cells from PBMCs. Subset here: CD45RA-negative fraction. The receptors were gathered from a man between 18 and 35 years old in good health. Some clones in this sample may be carry-over from other donors' samples.

V and J are TRBV25-1 and TRBJ1-1; TRBD1 is a possible D gene (5 bases). V was clipped by 3 bases and J by 2 bases, with 13 bases between them. Germline CDR1 is MGHDK and CDR2 is SYGVNS. The CDR3 covers 15 residues. The CDR3 sequence is CASSDPSGGNTEAFF. CDR3 DNA sequence: TGTGCCAGCAGTGACCCCTCCGGGGGTAACACTGAAGCTTTCTTT.

This chain uses TRBV5-4 with TRBJ1-1, with D perhaps TRBD1 (5 bases). CDR1 and CDR2 from the germline V gene are SGHNT and YYREEE (reference sequence). Deletions cut 0 bases from V and 3 bases from J, with 12 bases between. The CDR3 sequence is 15 residues long. The CDR3 sequence is CASSLDLGRDTEAFF. DNA of the CDR3: TGTGCCAGCAGCTTGGACCTTGGCAGGGACACTGAAGCTTTCTTT.

The rearrangement joins TRBV10-3 to TRBJ2-3; perhaps TRBD2 as D (5 bases). The CDR3 is 16 amino acids. The V end was cut by 10 bases, the J end by 5 bases, with 25 bases between. Per germline, CDR1 ENHRY and CDR2 SYGVKD. The CDR3 is CATRAGGSFGQDTQYF. The CDR3, as DNA: TGTGCCACCCGGGCCGGCGGGTCATTCGGGCAAGATACGCAGTATTTT.

This sequence joins TRBV27 and TRBJ2-2, with D uncertain. The ends were cut back, 1 base at V and 7 bases at J, with 1 base in the middle. Germline CDR1 reads MNHEY; CDR2 reads SMNVEV (reference sequence). CDR3 length: 11 residues. This chain's CDR3 is CASSLFGELFF. For the CDR3, the DNA is TGTGCCAGCAGTTTATTCGGGGAGCTGTTTTTT.

This chain connects TRBV7-9 to TRBJ2-7, with TRBD1 as a possible D gene (6 bases). The CDR3 spans 15 residues. Between the trimmed V and J ends, which lost 0 bases and 1 base, there was a span of 10 bases. Germline CDR1 is SEHNR and CDR2 is FQNEAQ (reference sequence). The CDR3 coding sequence is TGTGCCAGCAGCTTAGCGGGGGCGCGTTCCTACGAGCAGTACTTC. Translating it yields CASSLAGARSYEQYF.

CDR3 region: CATSRGLTSGYEQYF. In nucleotides, the CDR3 is TGTGCCACCAGCAGAGGTTTGACTAGCGGCTACGAGCAGTACTTC. This sequence joins TRBV15 and TRBJ2-7; the match to TRBD2 covers 9 bases. The CDR3 has 15 amino acids. Germline CDR1 and CDR2: LNHNV and YYDKDF (reference sequence). The ends lost 1 base at V and 3 bases at J; junction bases unmatched: 4.

V and J are TRBV28 and TRBJ2-5; 9 bases are a match to TRBD2. CDR1 and CDR2 from the germline V gene are MDHEN and SYDVKM. This CDR3 spans 15 amino acids. With 11 bases clipped from V and 1 base from J, the junction kept 11 bases outside the gene matches. CDR3 in amino acids: CAASTSGGPQETQYF. Written as DNA, the CDR3 is TGTGCCGCCTCGACTAGCGGAGGGCCCCAAGAGACCCAGTACTTC.

V and J are TRBV15 and TRBJ2-3, with 12 positions matching TRBD1. This CDR3 comprises 17 residues. Trimming removed 5 bases from V and 9 bases from J; junction bases left unmatched: 15. The germline CDR1 and CDR2 sequences are LNHNV and YYDKDF (reference sequence). The CDR3 loop reads CATSLGQGAPVGGTQYF. The CDR3 nucleotides read TGTGCCACCAGCTTGGGACAGGGGGCTCCGGTGGGCGGGACGCAGTATTTT.

CDR3 amino acids: CASSLTPGGTYEQYF. The DNA of the CDR3 is TGTGCCAGCAGTTTAACGCCAGGGGGGACCTACGAGCAGTACTTC. This chain uses TRBV27 with TRBJ2-7; D may be TRBD1 (7 bases). CDR3 length: 15 amino acids. Trimming left V 2 bases short and J 2 bases short, with 13 bases between. Germline loops: CDR1 MNHEY, CDR2 SMNVEV (reference sequence).

This sequence joins TRBV7-6 and TRBJ1-2; D remains unclear. Trimming took 2 bases from V and 5 from J, leaving 3 bases between them. The CDR3 contains 11 residues. Germline values: CDR1 SGHVS, CDR2 FNYEAQ. CDR3: CASSLSYGYTF. The CDR3 nucleotides read TGTGCCAGCAGCTTATCGTATGGCTACACCTTC.

For this clone: Distinct nucleotide sequences in the sample also encode this CDR3. The CDR3 loop reads CASSQDSYGYTF. CDR3 DNA: TGCGCCAGCAGCCAAGACAGCTATGGCTACACCTTC. V and J are TRBV4-3 and TRBJ1-2; the D is unclear. The V end was cut by 0 bases, the J end by 4 bases, with 3 bases between. Per germline, CDR1 LGHNA and CDR2 YSLEER. The CDR3 is made up of 12 amino acids.

CDR3 protein: CASALGMGQGPSPLHF. The CDR3 bases are TGTGCCAGCGCACTGGGTATGGGACAGGGCCCATCACCCCTCCACTTT. The chain combines TRBV5-6 with TRBJ1-6; 9 bases align to TRBD1. After removal of 7 bases from V and 10 bases from J, the junction contained 15 bases not matched to a gene. The CDR3 has 16 amino acids. Germline V lookup: CDR1 SGHDT, CDR2 YYEEEE.

With respect to this clone: Other DNA sequences within the sample encode an identical CDR3. CDR3 in amino acids: CASSSQGNYGYTF. CDR3 DNA: TGTGCCAGCAGTTCACAGGGTAACTATGGCTACACCTTC. This rearrangement joins TRBV28 to TRBJ1-2; possibly TRBD1 for D (6 bases). Germline-derived CDR1 and CDR2 are MDHEN and SYDVKM. V lost 4 bases to trimming and J lost 1 base, with 7 bases between them. The CDR3 length is 13 residues.

The CDR3 DNA sequence: TGCGCCAGCGGCAGGGGGCATCTAAAGGACGAGCAGTACTTC. Its protein product is CASGRGHLKDEQYF. The V call is TRBV10-1, the J call TRBJ2-7; 8 nucleotides agree with TRBD1. From germline, CDR1 is WNHNN and CDR2 SYGVQD (reference sequence). The CDR3 runs 14 residues. The V and J ends lost 8 bases and 5 bases, in that order; junction bases with no gene match: 11.